This is a list of T cell receptor beta chains from one sample in a study of human versus mouse CDR3 diversity and MHC coevolution. Sequencing used immunoSEQ multiplex PCR; TCRdb keeps in-frame clones, though not all of them. The table lists 86,000 or so clones, 93% of them singletons. What was sequenced was naive CD4+ T cells from blood. The receptors were gathered from a person aged 30 to 70 in good health. Both conserved end residues are part of each CDR3. Each record gives: clone size, J gene, D gene, V gene, CDR3 DNA, CDR3 protein. D genes are given only for firm matches. Rows give clone size only sometimes, using once, few, many, or a class for an expanded clone.

>.|TRBJ2-1|TRBD1|TRBV11-2
TGTGCCAGCAGCCGTAGAGGGACAGGGGGGTGGAATGAGCAGTTCTTC
CASSRRGTGGWNEQFF
>.|TRBJ1-1|.|TRBV7-9
TGTGCCAGCAGCTTACAGGGTGGGAACACTGAAGCTTTCTTT
CASSLQGGNTEAFF
>.|TRBJ2-1|TRBD1|TRBV6-4
TGTGCCAGCAGTGTGACGGGGACAGGGGCTGCAAATGAGCAGTTCTTC
CASSVTGTGAANEQFF
>.|TRBJ2-7|TRBD2|TRBV27
TGTGCCTGCCGGCGGGGGGGGAGCTCCTACGAGCAGTACTTC
CACRRGGSSYEQYF
>.|TRBJ1-2|TRBD1|TRBV2
TGTGCCAGCAGAACCGGACAGGGGGCTTATGGCTACACCTTC
CASRTGQGAYGYTF
>.|TRBJ1-4|TRBD1|TRBV2
TGTGCCAGCTACCGACAGGGTCGACTGTTTTTT
CASYRQGRLFF
>.|TRBJ2-1|TRBD1|TRBV28
TGTGCCAGCACCCTGCCGGGACAGGGGAACAATGAGCAGTTCTTC
CASTLPGQGNNEQFF
>.|TRBJ2-7|TRBD2|TRBV5-1
TGCGCCAGCAGCCTTACTAGCGGGAGTTACTACGAGCAGTACTTC
CASSLTSGSYYEQYF
>.|TRBJ1-6|TRBD1|TRBV10-3
TGTGCCATCAGTGAGAACCCGGGACAGTGGGATTCACCCCTCCACTTT
CAISENPGQWDSPLHF
>.|TRBJ1-1|.|TRBV5-4
TGTGCCAGCAGCTGGGACTCCATTGGGACTGAAGCTTTCTTT
CASSWDSIGTEAFF
>few|TRBJ1-4|.|TRBV18
TGTGCCAGCTCACCAGGGGCGGAAGGCGAAAAACTGTTTTTT
CASSPGAEGEKLFF
>.|TRBJ2-7|TRBD1|TRBV5-4
TGTGCCAGCAGCTCCGGACAGGGGGTGCTCTACGAGCAGTACTTC
CASSSGQGVLYEQYF
>.|TRBJ2-1|TRBD2|TRBV9
TGTGCCAGCAGCCGGCTAGCGGGTGCCGGCTCCTACAATGAGCAGTTCTTC
CASSRLAGAGSYNEQFF
>.|TRBJ1-1|.|TRBV7-2
TGTGCCAGCAGCCCAGTGAACACTGAAGCTTTCTTT
CASSPVNTEAFF
>.|TRBJ1-1|TRBD1|TRBV11-2
TGTGCCAGCACCAGACAGGGTGAAGCTTTCTTT
CASTRQGEAFF
>.|TRBJ1-5|.|TRBV19
TGTGCCAGTAGTATGATAGGGGGGGTCGGCAATCAGCCCCAGCATTTT
CASSMIGGVGNQPQHF
>.|TRBJ1-2|TRBD1|TRBV27
TGTGCCAGCAGTGCAATTTCACAGGGGTTGTATGGCTACACCTTC
CASSAISQGLYGYTF
>.|TRBJ1-2|.|TRBV18
TGTGCCAGCTCACCAAGGTGGGATCCAGGGTTGGGCTATGGCTACACCTTC
CASSPRWDPGLGYGYTF
>.|TRBJ2-7|TRBD2|TRBV6-7
TGTGCCAGCAGTTATAGAGTAGCGGGACTTTACGAGCAGTACTTC
CASSYRVAGLYEQYF
>.|TRBJ1-5|.|TRBV19
TGTGCCAGTAGTTCCCAGCTCGCAGGCGTAAATCAGCCCCAGCATTTT
CASSSQLAGVNQPQHF
>.|TRBJ2-2|.|TRBV27
TGTGCCAGCAGTCCTCTCGTTTCGGGGGAGCTGTTTTTT
CASSPLVSGELFF